These T cell receptor beta chains were read from a single sample in a study of human T cells and chemical hapten exposure. Each CDR3 protein gets one entry after TCRdb re-called the RACE reads with MiXCR. The sample records 330,000 or so distinct CDR3 sequences, about 6% being singletons. Sequenced material: whole blood, taken in connection with sensitization to the hapten diphenylcyclopropenone (DPC). The receptors come from a woman under 30 with alopecia areata. Some clones in this sample may be carry-over from other donors' samples. Both conserved end residues are part of each CDR3. D genes are given only for firm matches. The size entry is marked missing in some rows and otherwise reads once, few, many or a size class.

CDR3 DNA: TGTGCCAGCAGCCAAGGCTCCGTCCCGTACAATGAGCAGTTCTTC; CDR3 protein: CASSQGSVPYNEQFF; J gene: TRBJ2-1; clone size: NA; D gene: NA; V gene: TRBV3-1
CDR3 DNA: TGTGCCAGCAGTTACTCCGGGACAGCTGAAGCTTTCTTT; CDR3 protein: CASSYSGTAEAFF; J gene: TRBJ1-1; clone size: few; D gene: TRBD1; V gene: TRBV6-5
CDR3 DNA: TGTGCCACCAGCAGAGGGGGACCTTCAGATACGCAGTATTTT; CDR3 protein: CATSRGGPSDTQYF; J gene: TRBJ2-3; clone size: NA; D gene: NA; V gene: TRBV15
CDR3 DNA: TGTGCCAGCAGTGAAGGGCGTCGCTATAATTCACCCCTCCACTTT; CDR3 protein: CASSEGRRYNSPLHF; J gene: TRBJ1-6; clone size: NA; D gene: NA; V gene: TRBV6-1
CDR3 DNA: TGCGCCAGCACAGATGTGATGAATGAGCAGTTCTTC; CDR3 protein: CASTDVMNEQFF; J gene: TRBJ2-1; clone size: few; D gene: NA; V gene: TRBV10-2
CDR3 DNA: TGCAGTGCTAGACGGGAAAACATTCAGTACTTC; CDR3 protein: CSARRENIQYF; J gene: TRBJ2-4; clone size: many; D gene: NA; V gene: TRBV20-1
CDR3 DNA: TGCAGTGCTAGGTTATCCCCTGGCACAGATACGCAGTATTTT; CDR3 protein: CSARLSPGTDTQYF; J gene: TRBJ2-3; clone size: NA; D gene: NA; V gene: TRBV20-1
CDR3 DNA: TGTGCCAGGGACCACTTTCCACTTGAGGGTTCCTACAATGAGCAGTTCTTC; CDR3 protein: CARDHFPLEGSYNEQFF; J gene: TRBJ2-1; clone size: NA; D gene: NA; V gene: TRBV27
CDR3 DNA: TGTGCCAGCTTTTGGGGACAGGGGGCCTATGGCTACACCTTC; CDR3 protein: CASFWGQGAYGYTF; J gene: TRBJ1-2; clone size: many; D gene: TRBD1; V gene: TRBV6-1
CDR3 DNA: TGTGCCAGCAGCTTAGGCGGGGCCGGATCTTTATACGAGCAGTACTTC; CDR3 protein: CASSLGGAGSLYEQYF; J gene: TRBJ2-7; clone size: NA; D gene: NA; V gene: TRBV7-6
CDR3 DNA: TGTGCCAGCAGGCCCGGGGGGTCCTTACATGAGCAGTTCTTC; CDR3 protein: CASRPGGSLHEQFF; J gene: TRBJ2-1; clone size: few; D gene: TRBD2; V gene: TRBV12-3/TRBV12-4
CDR3 DNA: TGCAGTGCTACCTCCCCGGACGGAGGCGACTCACCCCTCCACTTT; CDR3 protein: CSATSPDGGDSPLHF; J gene: TRBJ1-6; clone size: few; D gene: NA; V gene: TRBV20-1
CDR3 DNA: TGTGCCACCGCCCCCGATCCGGTCACAGATACGCAGTATTTT; CDR3 protein: CATAPDPVTDTQYF; J gene: TRBJ2-3; clone size: NA; D gene: NA; V gene: TRBV7-2
CDR3 DNA: TGTGCCAGCAGCAAAGCCGTTTTGCCCCAGCATTTT; CDR3 protein: CASSKAVLPQHF; J gene: TRBJ1-5; clone size: few; D gene: NA; V gene: TRBV6-2/TRBV6-3
CDR3 DNA: TGTGCCAGCAGTCCCTGGCCTCAGGAAAAACTGTTTTTT; CDR3 protein: CASSPWPQEKLFF; J gene: TRBJ1-4; clone size: many; D gene: NA; V gene: TRBV12-3/TRBV12-4
CDR3 DNA: TGCAGTGCCCTCCCGGGAGGGGGCTACGAGCAGTACTTC; CDR3 protein: CSALPGGGYEQYF; J gene: TRBJ2-7; clone size: few; D gene: TRBD2; V gene: TRBV20-1
CDR3 DNA: TGTGCCAGCAGCCTCCGGGACACCGAGCCGTACGAGCAGTACTTC; CDR3 protein: CASSLRDTEPYEQYF; J gene: TRBJ2-7; clone size: NA; D gene: NA; V gene: TRBV6-5
CDR3 DNA: TGTGCCAGCGGGGCTCCCGGGACAGGGCCTTCTAACTATGGCTACACCTTC; CDR3 protein: CASGAPGTGPSNYGYTF; J gene: TRBJ1-2; clone size: few; D gene: TRBD1; V gene: TRBV7-9
CDR3 DNA: TGCGCCAGCAGCCTAGGTACAGGGCTAAATGGCTACACCTTC; CDR3 protein: CASSLGTGLNGYTF; J gene: TRBJ1-2; clone size: many; D gene: NA; V gene: TRBV5-1
CDR3 DNA: TGTGCCAGTAGCGGGGGGACGTACCAAGAGACCCAGTACTTC; CDR3 protein: CASSGGTYQETQYF; J gene: TRBJ2-5; clone size: few; D gene: TRBD2; V gene: TRBV19
CDR3 DNA: TGTGCCAGCAGCTTAGGGCCGGGACTGGATAACAATGAGCAGTTCTTC; CDR3 protein: CASSLGPGLDNNEQFF; J gene: TRBJ2-1; clone size: NA; D gene: NA; V gene: TRBV5-4
CDR3 DNA: TGTGCCAGCTCAATGGGGGTTGAAGCTTTCTTT; CDR3 protein: CASSMGVEAFF; J gene: TRBJ1-1; clone size: many; D gene: NA; V gene: TRBV6-2/TRBV6-3
CDR3 DNA: TGCAGCGGATCGACAGCCTCGAACACCGGGGAGCTGTTTTTT; CDR3 protein: CSGSTASNTGELFF; J gene: TRBJ2-2; clone size: few; D gene: NA; V gene: TRBV29-1
CDR3 DNA: TGCGCCAGCAGCTTGGGAGTCGCAGGCTCGGCAGATACGCAGTATTTT; CDR3 protein: CASSLGVAGSADTQYF; J gene: TRBJ2-3; clone size: few; D gene: NA; V gene: TRBV5-1
CDR3 DNA: TGCAGTGCTAGAGCCACCGGGACAGTAGGAAACACCATATATTTT; CDR3 protein: CSARATGTVGNTIYF; J gene: TRBJ1-3; clone size: many; D gene: TRBD1; V gene: TRBV20-1
CDR3 DNA: TGTGCCAGCGAGTTGGGGACAGGGGTTATCACTGAAGCTTTCTTT; CDR3 protein: CASELGTGVITEAFF; J gene: TRBJ1-1; clone size: many; D gene: TRBD1; V gene: TRBV12-3/TRBV12-4
CDR3 DNA: TGTGCCAGCGATTTGAATCAGCCCCAGCATTTT; CDR3 protein: CASDLNQPQHF; J gene: TRBJ1-5; clone size: many; D gene: NA; V gene: TRBV6-6
CDR3 DNA: TGTGCCAGCAAGGGGGCCGGGACAGGGATGTCCTCTGGGGCCAACGTCCTGACTTTC; CDR3 protein: CASKGAGTGMSSGANVLTF; J gene: TRBJ2-6; clone size: few; D gene: TRBD1; V gene: TRBV11-1
CDR3 DNA: TGTGCCAGCTCACCGGCGACCAACCGAGAGACCCAGTACTTC; CDR3 protein: CASSPATNRETQYF; J gene: TRBJ2-5; clone size: NA; D gene: NA; V gene: TRBV18
CDR3 DNA: TGTGGCATAAGTGGGGGGGCCGAGGAAGCTTTCTTT; CDR3 protein: CGISGGAEEAFF; J gene: TRBJ1-1; clone size: NA; D gene: NA; V gene: TRBV6-6
CDR3 DNA: TGTGCCAGCAGTTTACGGAGGCGGGGGGCCCAAGAGACCCAGTACTTC; CDR3 protein: CASSLRRRGAQETQYF; J gene: TRBJ2-5; clone size: few; D gene: TRBD2; V gene: TRBV12-3/TRBV12-4
CDR3 DNA: TGTGCCAGCAGTGCTTCAGGGACCTTGGCTTTCTTT; CDR3 protein: CASSASGTLAFF; J gene: TRBJ1-1; clone size: few; D gene: NA; V gene: TRBV6-6
CDR3 DNA: TGCAGTGCTTGCACCCTTACCGACAGGGAGGCCCAGCATTTT; CDR3 protein: CSACTLTDREAQHF; J gene: TRBJ1-5; clone size: many; D gene: TRBD1; V gene: TRBV20-1
CDR3 DNA: TGTGCCAGCAGCCAACCCCCGGGGCGTGAGGCTTTCTTT; CDR3 protein: CASSQPPGREAFF; J gene: TRBJ1-1; clone size: many; D gene: NA; V gene: TRBV3-1
CDR3 DNA: TGTGCCAGCAGTTTATCGTTGGGACAGGTTTACGAGCAGTACTTC; CDR3 protein: CASSLSLGQVYEQYF; J gene: TRBJ2-7; clone size: many; D gene: TRBD1; V gene: TRBV27
CDR3 DNA: TGTGCCATCAGTGATTCGGACAGGTTCCCCTACGAGCAGTACTTC; CDR3 protein: CAISDSDRFPYEQYF; J gene: TRBJ2-7; clone size: NA; D gene: TRBD1; V gene: TRBV10-3
CDR3 DNA: TGTGCCAGCAGTGGGCGGACTAGCGGGGGGTACCAAGAGACCCAGTACTTC; CDR3 protein: CASSGRTSGGYQETQYF; J gene: TRBJ2-5; clone size: few; D gene: TRBD2; V gene: TRBV6-1
CDR3 DNA: TGCAGTGCTCGCCGGACAGGTATGGACACTGAAGCTTTCTTT; CDR3 protein: CSARRTGMDTEAFF; J gene: TRBJ1-1; clone size: many; D gene: TRBD1; V gene: TRBV20-1
CDR3 DNA: TGTGCCAGCAGCCCGGGGGGGCTTGGGAATGAGCAGTTCTTC; CDR3 protein: CASSPGGLGNEQFF; J gene: TRBJ2-1; clone size: many; D gene: TRBD2; V gene: TRBV5-6
CDR3 DNA: TGTGCCAGCAGTTATTCCGGACCGGGACAAGAGACCCAGTACTTC; CDR3 protein: CASSYSGPGQETQYF; J gene: TRBJ2-5; clone size: NA; D gene: NA; V gene: TRBV6-5
CDR3 DNA: TGTGCCAGCAGTGAATGGGGACTAGCATGGAATGAGCAGTTCTTC; CDR3 protein: CASSEWGLAWNEQFF; J gene: TRBJ2-1; clone size: few; D gene: TRBD2; V gene: TRBV2
CDR3 DNA: TGTGCCAGCAGTCGGGTGGGCAGGGGGTTGACAGATACGCAGTATTTT; CDR3 protein: CASSRVGRGLTDTQYF; J gene: TRBJ2-3; clone size: NA; D gene: TRBD1; V gene: TRBV28
CDR3 DNA: TGTGCCAGCAGCCAAGCACAGGGTTTTAAGACCCAGTACTTC; CDR3 protein: CASSQAQGFKTQYF; J gene: TRBJ2-5; clone size: few; D gene: NA; V gene: TRBV3-1
CDR3 DNA: TGTGCCAGCAGTTTAATTCAAGGCAACCAGCCCCAGCATTTT; CDR3 protein: CASSLIQGNQPQHF; J gene: TRBJ1-5; clone size: many; D gene: NA; V gene: TRBV27
CDR3 DNA: TGCGCCAGCAGCTCGTCTAGCGGGGAAGAGACCCAGTACTTC; CDR3 protein: CASSSSSGEETQYF; J gene: TRBJ2-5; clone size: many; D gene: TRBD2; V gene: TRBV5-1
CDR3 DNA: TGTGCCAGCAGTGAGGCGGGACAGTATAATTCACCCCTCCACTTT; CDR3 protein: CASSEAGQYNSPLHF; J gene: TRBJ1-6; clone size: few; D gene: TRBD1; V gene: TRBV2
CDR3 DNA: TGCGCCAGCATCGCGACTGGCAGCTCCTACGAGCAGTACTTC; CDR3 protein: CASIATGSSYEQYF; J gene: TRBJ2-7; clone size: few; D gene: NA; V gene: TRBV10-2
CDR3 DNA: TGTGCCAGCAGCTTTGAATTCGGGGGCGGGAATGAGCAGTTCTTC; CDR3 protein: CASSFEFGGGNEQFF; J gene: TRBJ2-1; clone size: NA; D gene: NA; V gene: TRBV7-6
CDR3 DNA: TGTGCCAGCAGCGACCCCCGAAGCGGGGGGAAAGGTGAGCAGTTCTTC; CDR3 protein: CASSDPRSGGKGEQFF; J gene: TRBJ2-1; clone size: few; D gene: TRBD2; V gene: TRBV11-2
CDR3 DNA: TGTGCCAGCAGTGTACAGGTTAACACCGGGGAGCTGTTTTTT; CDR3 protein: CASSVQVNTGELFF; J gene: TRBJ2-2; clone size: many; D gene: NA; V gene: TRBV25-1
CDR3 DNA: TGCAGTGCTAAGGCAAACCCGAACACTGAAGCTTTCTTT; CDR3 protein: CSAKANPNTEAFF; J gene: TRBJ1-1; clone size: many; D gene: NA; V gene: TRBV20-1
CDR3 DNA: TGCGCCAGCAGCCCGGGACAGGGGATCCACAAGCAGTACTTC; CDR3 protein: CASSPGQGIHKQYF; J gene: TRBJ2-7; clone size: NA; D gene: TRBD1; V gene: TRBV5-1
CDR3 DNA: TGTGCCATCAGGGGACAGACCCAGCAGTACTTC; CDR3 protein: CAIRGQTQQYF; J gene: TRBJ2-7; clone size: NA; D gene: TRBD1; V gene: TRBV10-3
CDR3 DNA: TGTGCCACCAGTGATCCTACTAGCGAGGGTGTTACGCAGTATTTT; CDR3 protein: CATSDPTSEGVTQYF; J gene: TRBJ2-3; clone size: few; D gene: TRBD2; V gene: TRBV24-1
CDR3 DNA: TGTGCCAGCGGGGCCATCTATGGCTACACCTTC; CDR3 protein: CASGAIYGYTF; J gene: TRBJ1-2; clone size: many; D gene: NA; V gene: TRBV12-3/TRBV12-4